The 10 T cell receptor beta chains below come from one sample, sequenced in a study of blood T cell repertoires in COVID-19. Using immunoSEQ multiplex PCR, the repertoire was profiled, and TCRdb retains in-frame clones only, with some absent. Among fewer than 350,000 clones, just over 90% were seen once, and the ten largest hold 2% to 2.5%. The sequenced material came from PBMCs or T cells enriched from blood (not recorded which). The receptors stem from a woman aged 40 to 55 with acute COVID-19.

The CDR3 sequence: CASSASGSTYNEQFF. CDR3 DNA sequence: TGTGCCAGCAGCGCGAGCGGGAGCACCTACAATGAGCAGTTCTTC. The rearrangement uses TRBV9 and TRBJ2-1; 8 bases align to TRBD2. With 3 bases clipped from V and 2 bases from J, the junction kept 4 bases outside the gene matches. CDR3 size: 15 residues. Per the germline V gene, CDR1 is SGDLS and CDR2 is YYNGEE.

The chain is built from TRBV9 and TRBJ2-2; 11 nucleotides agree with TRBD2. Looked up from germline, CDR1 is SGDLS and CDR2 is YYNGEE. The trim removed 4 bases at V and 7 bases at J, leaving 9 bases unmatched. There are 16 residues in the CDR3. CDR3 sequence reads: CASSFTTSGGGGELFF. CDR3 sequence (DNA): TGTGCCAGCAGCTTTACAACTAGCGGGGGAGGCGGGGAGCTGTTTTTT. Complete variable domain (other parts from reference TRBV9 and TRBJ2-2): DSGVTQTPKHLITATGQRVTLRCSPRSGDLSVYWYQQSLDQGLQFLIQYYNGEERAKGNILERFSAQQFPDLHSELNLSSLELGDSALYFCASSFTTSGGGGELFFGEGSRLTVL.

This clone was seen only once. The V and J genes are TRBV28 and TRBJ1-5, with TRBD1 identical over 11 bases. This CDR3 is built from 15 residues. From germline, CDR1 is MDHEN and CDR2 SYDVKM. J gave up 7 bases and V 6 bases, and 8 bases lay outside the gene matches. The CDR3 nucleotides read TGTGCCAGCAGGACCCACGGGACAGGGGGGCAGCCCCAGCATTTT. This translates into CASRTHGTGGQPQHF.

V is TRBV29-1 and J is TRBJ2-1, with 7 bases matching TRBD1. Germline V gene sequence: CDR1 SQVTM, CDR2 ANQGSEA. J gave up 5 bases and V 7 bases, and 8 bases lay outside the gene matches. The CDR3 is 13 residues long. The CDR3 here is CSADRDINNEQFF. The DNA for the CDR3 is TGCAGCGCTGACAGGGATATTAACAATGAGCAGTTCTTC.

The J gene is TRBJ2-3, the V gene TRBV24-1; 8 nucleotides agree with TRBD1. The CDR3 totals 15 residues. J lost 4 bases, V lost 2 bases, and 4 bases had no gene match. Germline CDR1 and CDR2: KGHDR and SFDVKD. As DNA, the CDR3 is TGTGCCACCAGTGATTACGGACAGGGACCAGATACGCAGTATTTT. Protein product: CATSDYGQGPDTQYF.

The chain employs TRBV7-8 and TRBJ2-5; 11 bases line up with TRBD2. V lost 4 bases to trimming and J lost 5 bases; unmatched junction nucleotides: 9. The CDR3 spans 16 residues. Germline CDR1 reads SGHVS; CDR2 reads FQNEAQ. The CDR3 is CASSSRLAGPRETQYF. The CDR3 DNA follows: TGTGCCAGCAGCTCCCGACTAGCGGGGCCCCGGGAGACCCAGTACTTC.

CDR3 loop: CASSPGRGASGANVLTF. In DNA form, the CDR3 reads TGTGCCAGCAGCCCTGGCAGGGGTGCTTCTGGGGCCAACGTCCTGACTTTC. The chain couples TRBV11-2 to TRBJ2-6; the D gene is possibly TRBD1 (6 bases). V dropped 5 bases and J dropped 1 base, with 15 bases sitting between them. Germline V lookup: CDR1 SGHAT, CDR2 FQNNGV. This CDR3 has 17 amino acids.

The chain joins TRBV6-5 to TRBJ2-1; 8 bases match TRBD1. Germline loops: CDR1 MNHEY, CDR2 SVGAGI. V trimming: 2 bases; J trimming: 6 bases; junction bases outside the gene matches: 6. CDR3 length: 15 amino acids. The CDR3 is CASSYDRGLFNEQFF. In nucleotides, the CDR3 is TGTGCCAGCAGTTACGACAGGGGTCTTTTCAATGAGCAGTTCTTC.

The chain recombines TRBV30 with TRBJ1-5; the match to TRBD1 covers 8 bases. The trim removed 6 bases at V and 5 bases at J, leaving 6 bases unmatched. There are 13 residues in the CDR3. Germline V gene data show CDR1 as GTSNPN and CDR2 as SVGIG (reference sequence). In DNA form, the CDR3 reads TGTGCCTGCCGGACAGGGTCCGATCAGCCCCAGCATTTT. Protein product: CACRTGSDQPQHF.

This clone was observed a handful of times. The rearrangement links TRBV2 to TRBJ2-1; a possible D gene is TRBD2 (6 bases). V gave up 7 bases and J gave up 0 bases, with 13 bases separating them. The germline CDR1 and CDR2 sequences are SNHLY and FYNNEI. This CDR3 comprises 15 residues. The CDR3 DNA sequence: TGTGCCAGCACCCTGGGACTGAGCTCCTACAATGAGCAGTTCTTC. Amino acids: CASTLGLSSYNEQFF.